Below, 13 T cell receptor beta chains from the same sample are listed, as sequenced in a study of CD8+CD57+ T cells in acquired aplastic anemia. The template used for profiling TCR beta VDJ and CDR3 was genomic DNA. TCRdb called the reads again in MiXCR, with one record for every CDR3 protein. The table includes 150,000 or so distinct CDR3 sequences, about 50% detected once. Flow cytometry had shown expanded CD8+CD57+ cells in the patients chosen for sequencing. Sequencing was carried out using sorted CD4+, CD8+, or CD8+CD57+ T cells (not recorded which) from PBMCs. Source of these receptors: a human donor with aplastic anemia.

The chain links TRBV7-3 to TRBJ2-7; D remains unclear. V dropped 3 bases and J dropped 0 bases, with 18 bases sitting between them. Germline loops: CDR1 SGHTA, CDR2 FQGTGA. The CDR3 totals 17 residues. CDR3 in amino acids: CASSFNPVSLHSYEQYF. DNA for the CDR3: TGTGCCAGCAGCTTTAACCCCGTTTCCTTACACTCCTACGAGCAGTACTTC.

V and J are TRBV2 and TRBJ1-1; D gene uncertain. Germline V gene data show CDR1 as SNHLY and CDR2 as FYNNEI. This CDR3 contains 13 residues. Trimming cost V 5 bases and J 7 bases, with 14 bases left between them. CDR3 loop: CASSRRVYGEAFF. CDR3 DNA: TGTGCCAGCAGTCGAAGGGTTTACGGTGAAGCTTTCTTT. Supplemented by reference TRBV2 and TRBJ1-1, the full variable domain reads EPEVTQTPSHQVTQMGQEVILRCVPISNHLYFYWYRQILGQKVEFLVSFYNNEISEKSEIFDDQFSVERPDGSNFTLKIRSTKLEDSAMYFCASSRRVYGEAFFGQGTRLTVV.

The chain carries TRBV10-3 and TRBJ2-5, with 10 bases identical to TRBD1. The CDR3 has 15 amino acids. V shed 2 bases and J 5 bases; nucleotides not matched to a gene: 5. Germline V gene data show CDR1 as ENHRY and CDR2 as SYGVKD. Here the CDR3 DNA reads TGTGCCATCAGTGAGACGGACAGGGGGTATGAGACCCAGTACTTC. Translation: CAISETDRGYETQYF.

This clonotype was seen at least ten times. CDR3 nucleotides: TGTGCCAGCAGTCCTCCGTTCTACGAGCAGTACTTC. It yields the protein CASSPPFYEQYF. This rearrangement joins TRBV2 to TRBJ2-7, with D hard to call. Trimming stripped 5 bases from V and 3 bases from J, with 8 bases between. Germline values: CDR1 SNHLY, CDR2 FYNNEI. The CDR3 is 12 residues long.

This clonotype occurred many times. The V call is TRBV24-1, the J call TRBJ1-2; 12 positions match TRBD1. The junction had 9 bases not matched to a gene; V was cut back by 5 bases and J by 3 bases. The CDR3 is made up of 17 amino acids. CDR1 KGHDR and CDR2 SFDVKD come from the germline V gene. The CDR3 coding sequence is TGTGCCACCAGTGCTAGGGGACAGGGGGCGAAAGACTATGGCTACACCTTC. This translates into CATSARGQGAKDYGYTF.

This clonotype was seen at least ten times. V gene TRBV9 combines with J gene TRBJ1-2; the D gene is possibly TRBD1 (5 bases). Germline loops: CDR1 SGDLS, CDR2 YYNGEE. V lost 2 bases and J lost 0, with 14 bases in between. The CDR3 covers 16 residues. CDR3 loop: CASSVNQGPANYGYTF. CDR3 nucleotide sequence: TGTGCCAGCAGCGTGAATCAGGGACCAGCTAACTATGGCTACACCTTC.

This chain connects TRBV18 to TRBJ1-6; D possibly corresponds to TRBD1 (5 bases). Germline values: CDR1 KGHSH, CDR2 LQKENI. V was cut by 2 bases and J by 8 bases, with 22 bases left in between. This CDR3 has 18 residues. The CDR3 is CASSPSVPGLGGDSPLHF. DNA of the CDR3: TGTGCCAGCTCACCATCCGTACCAGGGTTGGGGGGGGATTCACCCCTCCACTTT. Based on the CDR3 plus reference TRBV18 and TRBJ1-6, the full variable domain is NAGVMQNPRHLVRRRGQEARLRCSPMKGHSHVYWYRQLPEEGLKFMVYLQKENIIDESGMPKERFSAEFPKEGPSILRIQQVVRGDSAAYFCASSPSVPGLGGDSPLHFGNGTRLTVT.

This clonotype was counted between two and nine times. A much larger clone differs from this one at a single base, so this may be a read error. This chain uses TRBV7-6 with TRBJ1-1; D not resolved. CDR1 and CDR2 (germline): SGHVS, FNYEAQ. CDR3 size: 13 residues. Trimming cost V 2 bases and J 2 bases, with 6 bases left between them. CDR3: CASSLQENTEAFF. CDR3 nucleotide sequence: TGTGCCAGCAGCTTACAGGAAAACACTGAAGCTTTCTTT.

The chain links TRBV24-1 to TRBJ2-1; 11 nucleotides agree with TRBD2. The CDR3 contains 15 residues. With V trimmed by 5 bases and J by 4 bases, 3 bases remained unmatched. Germline V gene data show CDR1 as KGHDR and CDR2 as SFDVKD. CDR3 DNA sequence: TGTGCCACCAGTGTAGCGGGAGGGCCTTACAATGAGCAGTTCTTC. Its protein is CATSVAGGPYNEQFF.

This sequence joins TRBV5-1 and TRBJ1-1; D gene unclear. Trimming removed 0 bases at V and 0 bases at J, with 9 bases between. Looked up from germline, CDR1 is SGHRS and CDR2 is YFSETQ. The CDR3 spans 15 residues. CDR3 sequence: CASSLEARLNTEAFF. For the CDR3, the DNA is TGCGCCAGCAGCTTGGAGGCCAGGCTGAACACTGAAGCTTTCTTT.

The CDR3 protein is CASSHGTGGTYEQYF. In DNA form, the CDR3 reads TGCGCCAGCAGCCATGGGACAGGGGGGACCTACGAGCAGTACTTC. The V and J genes are TRBV4-1 and TRBJ2-7; 11 nucleotides line up with TRBD1. The junction had 3 bases not matched to a gene; V was cut back by 3 bases and J by 2 bases. This CDR3 contains 15 residues. Germline V gene lookup returns CDR1 MGHRA and CDR2 YSYEKL.

This chain connects TRBV2 to TRBJ2-3; D is unclear. The V and J ends lost 6 bases and 0 bases respectively, with 4 bases between them. Germline loops: CDR1 SNHLY, CDR2 FYNNEI. The CDR3 spans 12 residues. CDR3 protein: CASRMSTDTQYF. CDR3 in DNA: TGTGCCAGCAGGATGAGCACAGATACGCAGTATTTT.

This clonotype was counted a few times. The genes are TRBV29-1 and TRBJ1-2; 9 nucleotides agree with TRBD1. Germline loops: CDR1 SQVTM, CDR2 ANQGSEA. With V trimmed by 5 bases and J by 1 base, 5 bases remained unmatched. The CDR3 extends over 14 amino acids. The CDR3 loop is CSVPSGQGNYGYTF. The CDR3 DNA follows: TGCAGCGTTCCCTCGGGACAGGGTAACTATGGCTACACCTTC. The entire variable domain, with the rest obtained from reference TRBV29-1 and TRBJ1-2, is as follows: SAVISQKPSRDICQRGTSLTIQCQVDSQVTMMFWYRQQPGQSLTLIATANQGSEATYESGFVIDKFPISRPNLTFSTLTVSNMSPEDSSIYLCSVPSGQGNYGYTFGSGTRLTVV.